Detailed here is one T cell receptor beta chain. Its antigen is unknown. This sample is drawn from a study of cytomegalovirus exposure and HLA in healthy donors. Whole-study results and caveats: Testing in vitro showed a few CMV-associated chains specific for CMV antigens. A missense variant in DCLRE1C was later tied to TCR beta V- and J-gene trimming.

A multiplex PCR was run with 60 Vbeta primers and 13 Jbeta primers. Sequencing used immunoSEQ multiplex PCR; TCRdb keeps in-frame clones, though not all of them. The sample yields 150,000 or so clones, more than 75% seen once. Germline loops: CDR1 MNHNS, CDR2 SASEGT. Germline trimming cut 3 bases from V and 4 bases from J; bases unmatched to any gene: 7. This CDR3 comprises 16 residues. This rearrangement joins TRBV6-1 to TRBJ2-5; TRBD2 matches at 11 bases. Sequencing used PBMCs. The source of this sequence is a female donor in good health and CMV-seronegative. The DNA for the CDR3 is TGTGCCAGCAGTGAGGAGTTAGCGGGAGGGCCAGAGACCCAGTACTTC. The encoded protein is CASSEELAGGPETQYF.